Listed here are 9 T cell receptor beta chains from one sample, sequenced in a study of T cells after yellow fever vaccination (dated by TCRdb to between 2018 and 2020). According to the study, the label for this sample's treatment or condition signals: live attenuated yellow fever vaccine strain. Receptor amplification or capture employed 5' RACE. For sequencing, an Illumina HiSeq 2500 was employed. Through fastp at Q25 and MiXCR, TCRdb rebuilt clones from the public reads, retaining in-frame beta chains. Rows with one shared CDR3 protein collapse into an entry with the most common genes and DNA. A total of around 600,000 distinct CDR3 sequences appear in this sample, roughly an eighth of them only once. The ten largest clones take up under 15% of the sample. The specimen comprised PBMCs, sampled on the day of the yellow fever booster vaccination. The source of these receptors is a man aged 25 to 40 who received the YFV17D yellow fever vaccine.

This clonotype was picked up a small number of times. The gene calls are TRBV20-1 and TRBJ2-7; no reliable D call. The CDR3 is 13 residues long. V lost 1 base and J lost 9, with 16 bases in between. The germline V gene encodes CDR1 DFQATT and CDR2 SNEGSKA (reference sequence). This CDR3 reads CSARVGGSDRQYF. Written as DNA, the CDR3 is TGCAGTGCTAGAGTTGGCGGCAGTGATCGGCAGTACTTC.

This clonotype was detected only a few times. The chain has TRBV18 and TRBJ2-5; D might be TRBD1 (5 bases). Trimming stripped 6 bases from V and 4 bases from J, with 24 bases between. CDR1 is KGHSH and CDR2 is LQKENI in the germline V gene. This CDR3 has 17 residues. This CDR3 is CASSPDRTYLGRETQYF. Here the CDR3 DNA reads TGTGCCAGCTCGCCGGATCGGACATACCTAGGAAGAGAGACCCAGTACTTC. Using reference TRBV18 and TRBJ2-5 for the parts outside the CDR3, the full variable domain is NAGVMQNPRHLVRRRGQEARLRCSPMKGHSHVYWYRQLPEEGLKFMVYLQKENIIDESGMPKERFSAEFPKEGPSILRIQQVVRGDSAAYFCASSPDRTYLGRETQYFGPGTRLLVL.

This clonotype was picked up many times. V usage is TRBV12-3 or TRBV12-4 and J usage is TRBJ1-2, with D uncertain. Trimming stripped 3 bases from V and 4 bases from J, with 9 bases between. The CDR3 sequence is 13 residues long. This chain's CDR3 is CASSFGVAYGYTF. In nucleotides, the CDR3 is TGTGCCAGCAGTTTCGGGGTGGCCTATGGCTACACCTTC.

The sample holds a few counts of this clonotype. The J gene is TRBJ2-1, the V gene TRBV30; TRBD1 agrees at 7 bases. V lost 2 bases and J lost 8; bases outside the gene matches: 0. Germline V gives CDR1 GTSNPN, CDR2 SVGIG (reference sequence). This CDR3 is built from 11 residues. This CDR3 reads CAWSQGDEQFF. CDR3 nucleotides: TGTGCCTGGAGTCAGGGGGATGAGCAGTTCTTC.

The chain has TRBV9 and TRBJ2-1, with 10 bases fitting TRBD2. CDR1 SGDLS and CDR2 YYNGEE come from the germline V gene. V lost 4 bases, J lost 8 bases, and 9 bases stayed unmatched. The length of the CDR3 is 15 residues. The CDR3 here is CASSLSSGRVDEQFF. The CDR3 DNA is TGTGCCAGCAGCCTCAGCAGCGGGAGGGTCGATGAGCAGTTCTTC.

The chain links TRBV7-6 to TRBJ1-4, with unresolved D. Trimming left V 2 bases short and J 0 bases short, with 10 bases between. Germline V gives CDR1 SGHVS, CDR2 FNYEAQ. The CDR3 loop spans 16 amino acids. CDR3 sequence: CASSLTESPTNEKLFF. For the CDR3, the DNA is TGTGCCAGCAGCTTAACGGAGAGCCCAACTAATGAAAAACTGTTTTTT.

The CDR3 loop reads CSAQDRAQPQHF. The CDR3 DNA reads TGCAGTGCACAGGACAGGGCTCAGCCCCAGCATTTT. The rearrangement joins TRBV20-1 to TRBJ1-5; 8 positions agree with TRBD1. There are 12 residues in the CDR3. Germline V gene lookup returns CDR1 DFQATT and CDR2 SNEGSKA (reference sequence). V was pared by 6 bases and J by 6 bases, with 4 bases of the junction left unmatched.

The V and J genes are TRBV11-1 and TRBJ2-7; no definite D call. V was pared by 1 base and J by 1 base, with 11 bases between. Looked up from germline, CDR1 is SGHAT and CDR2 is FQDESV (reference sequence). This CDR3 spans 15 amino acids. The CDR3 sequence is CASSLEPLASYEQYF. As DNA, the CDR3 is TGTGCCAGCAGCTTAGAACCCCTGGCTTCCTACGAGCAGTACTTC. The whole variable domain, remainder taken from reference TRBV11-1 and TRBJ2-7, is EAEVAQSPRYKITEKSQAVAFWCDPISGHATLYWYRQILGQGPELLVQFQDESVVDDSQLPKDRFSAERLKGVDSTLKIQPAELGDSAMYLCASSLEPLASYEQYFGPGTRLTVT.

This clonotype was seen a handful of times. V and J are TRBV20-1 and TRBJ2-5; TRBD2 might be the D (5 bases). The CDR3 covers 13 residues. Trimming stripped 7 bases from V and 5 bases from J, with 17 bases between. The germline V gene has CDR1 DFQATT and CDR2 SNEGSKA (reference sequence). The CDR3 nucleotides are TGCAGTGGGCGCGGGCAAGGCGCGGAGACCCAGTACTTC. Translating it yields CSGRGQGAETQYF.